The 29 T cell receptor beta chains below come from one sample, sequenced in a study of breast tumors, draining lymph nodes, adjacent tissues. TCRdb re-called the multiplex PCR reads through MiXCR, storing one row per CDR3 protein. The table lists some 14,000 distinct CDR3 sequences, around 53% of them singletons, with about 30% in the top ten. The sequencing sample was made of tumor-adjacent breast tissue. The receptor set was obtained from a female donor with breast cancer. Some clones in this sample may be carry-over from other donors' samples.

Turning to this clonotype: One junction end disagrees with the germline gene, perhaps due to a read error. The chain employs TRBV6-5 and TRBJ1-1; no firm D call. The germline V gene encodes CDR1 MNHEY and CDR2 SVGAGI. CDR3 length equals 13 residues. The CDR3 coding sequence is TGTGCCAGCAGTTACGCGGGGAACGCTGAAGCTTTCTTT. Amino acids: CASSYAGNAEAFF.

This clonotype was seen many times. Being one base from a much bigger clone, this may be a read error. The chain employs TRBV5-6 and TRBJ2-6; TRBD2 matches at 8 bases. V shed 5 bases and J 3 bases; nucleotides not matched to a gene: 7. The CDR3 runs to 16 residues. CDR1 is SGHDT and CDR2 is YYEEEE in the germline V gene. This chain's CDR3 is CASRRAGAGGANVLTF. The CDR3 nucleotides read TGTGCCAGCAGAAGAGCGGGAGCGGGTGGGGCCAACGTCCTGACTTTC.

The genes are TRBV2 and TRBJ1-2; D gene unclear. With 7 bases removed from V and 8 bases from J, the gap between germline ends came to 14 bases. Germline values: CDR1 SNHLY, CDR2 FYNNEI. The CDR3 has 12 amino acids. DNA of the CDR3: TGTGCCAGCACTCGAGACATCGGGGGCTACACCTTC. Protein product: CASTRDIGGYTF.

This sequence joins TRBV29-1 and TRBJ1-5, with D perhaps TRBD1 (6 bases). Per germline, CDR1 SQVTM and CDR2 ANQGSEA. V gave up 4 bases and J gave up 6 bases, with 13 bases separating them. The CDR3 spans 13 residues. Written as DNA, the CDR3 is TGCAGCGTTGCGGGACAAGCAGGTCAGCCCCAGCATTTT. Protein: CSVAGQAGQPQHF.

CDR3: CSARVLAGGQGSNEQFF. DNA of the CDR3: TGCAGTGCTAGAGTTCTAGCGGGAGGCCAGGGGTCCAATGAGCAGTTCTTC. V is TRBV20-1 and J is TRBJ2-1, with TRBD2 matching over 11 bases. V trimming: 1 base; J trimming: 6 bases; junction bases outside the gene matches: 11. The CDR3 runs 17 residues. Germline CDR1 and CDR2: DFQATT and SNEGSKA (reference sequence).

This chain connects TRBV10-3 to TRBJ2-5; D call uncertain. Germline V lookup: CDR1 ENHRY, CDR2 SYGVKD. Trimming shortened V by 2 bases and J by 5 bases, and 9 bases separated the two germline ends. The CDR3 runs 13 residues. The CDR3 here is CAISETLVETQYF. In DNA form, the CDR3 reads TGTGCCATCAGTGAGACCCTAGTGGAGACCCAGTACTTC.

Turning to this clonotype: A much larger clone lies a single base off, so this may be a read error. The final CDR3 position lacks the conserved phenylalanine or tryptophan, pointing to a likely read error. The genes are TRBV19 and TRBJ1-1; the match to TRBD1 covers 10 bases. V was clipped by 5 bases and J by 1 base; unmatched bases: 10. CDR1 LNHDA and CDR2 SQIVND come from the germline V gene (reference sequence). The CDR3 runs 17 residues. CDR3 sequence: CASSPDRGQWANTEAFL. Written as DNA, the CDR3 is TGTGCCAGTAGTCCCGACAGGGGGCAGTGGGCGAACACTGAAGCTTTCCTT.

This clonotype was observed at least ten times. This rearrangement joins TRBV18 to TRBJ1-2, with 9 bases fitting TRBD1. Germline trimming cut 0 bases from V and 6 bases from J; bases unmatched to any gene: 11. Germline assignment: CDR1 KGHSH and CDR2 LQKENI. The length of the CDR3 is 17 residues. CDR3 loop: CASSPPSLGQGEDGYTF. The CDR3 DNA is TGTGCCAGCTCACCACCGAGTTTGGGACAGGGAGAGGATGGCTACACCTTC.

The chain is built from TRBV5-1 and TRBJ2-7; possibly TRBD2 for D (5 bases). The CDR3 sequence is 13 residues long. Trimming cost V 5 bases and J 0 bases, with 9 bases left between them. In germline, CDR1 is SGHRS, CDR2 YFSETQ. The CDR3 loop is CASREGSSYEQYF. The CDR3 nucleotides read TGCGCCAGCAGAGAAGGGAGCTCCTACGAGCAGTACTTC.

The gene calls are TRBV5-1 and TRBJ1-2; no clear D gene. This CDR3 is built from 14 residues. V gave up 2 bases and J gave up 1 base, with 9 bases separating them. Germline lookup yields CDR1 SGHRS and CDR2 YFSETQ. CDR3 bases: TGCGCCAGCAGCTTTGCGGGAGGTAACTATGGCTACACCTTC. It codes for CASSFAGGNYGYTF.

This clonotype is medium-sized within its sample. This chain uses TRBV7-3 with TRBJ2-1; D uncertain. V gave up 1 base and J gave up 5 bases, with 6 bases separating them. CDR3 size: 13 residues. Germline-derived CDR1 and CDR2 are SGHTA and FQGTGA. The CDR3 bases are TGTGCCAGCAGCTTAATGGGTAACAATGAGCAGTTCTTC. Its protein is CASSLMGNNEQFF. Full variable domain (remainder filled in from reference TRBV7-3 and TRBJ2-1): GAGVSQTPSNKVTEKGKYVELRCDPISGHTALYWYRQSLGQGPEFLIYFQGTGAADDSGLPNDRFFAVRPEGSVSTLKIQRTERGDSAVYLCASSLMGNNEQFFGPGTRLTVL.

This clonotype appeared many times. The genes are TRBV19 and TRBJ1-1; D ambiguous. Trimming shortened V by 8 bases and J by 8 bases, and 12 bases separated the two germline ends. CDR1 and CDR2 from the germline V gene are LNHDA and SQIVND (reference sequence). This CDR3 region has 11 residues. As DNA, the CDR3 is TGTGCCAGTGGACCACCTAGAGAAGCTTTCTTT. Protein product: CASGPPREAFF.

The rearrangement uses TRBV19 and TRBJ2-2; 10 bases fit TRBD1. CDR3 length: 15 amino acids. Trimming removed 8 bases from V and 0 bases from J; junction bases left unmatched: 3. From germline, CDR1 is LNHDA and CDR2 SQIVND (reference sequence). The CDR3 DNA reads TGTGCCAGTTTCGACAGGGGGCCGAACACCGGGGAGCTGTTTTTT. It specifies CASFDRGPNTGELFF.

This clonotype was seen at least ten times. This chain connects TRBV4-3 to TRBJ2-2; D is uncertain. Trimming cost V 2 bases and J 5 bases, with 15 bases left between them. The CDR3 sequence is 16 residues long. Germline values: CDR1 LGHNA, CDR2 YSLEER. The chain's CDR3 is CASSQRRPPHTGELFF. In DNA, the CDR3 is TGCGCCAGCAGCCAACGCCGGCCACCTCATACCGGGGAGCTGTTTTTT.

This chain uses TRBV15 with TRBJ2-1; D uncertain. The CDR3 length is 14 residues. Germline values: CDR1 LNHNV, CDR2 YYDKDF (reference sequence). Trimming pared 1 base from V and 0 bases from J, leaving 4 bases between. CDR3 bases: TGTGCCACCAGCAGAGGGCTCTCCTACAATGAGCAGTTCTTC. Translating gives CATSRGLSYNEQFF.

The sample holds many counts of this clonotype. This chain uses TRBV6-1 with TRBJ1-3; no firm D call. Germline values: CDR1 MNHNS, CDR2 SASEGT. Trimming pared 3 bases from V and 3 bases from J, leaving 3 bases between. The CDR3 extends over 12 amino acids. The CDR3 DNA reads TGTGCCAGCAGTGACATTGGAAACACCATATATTTT. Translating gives CASSDIGNTIYF.

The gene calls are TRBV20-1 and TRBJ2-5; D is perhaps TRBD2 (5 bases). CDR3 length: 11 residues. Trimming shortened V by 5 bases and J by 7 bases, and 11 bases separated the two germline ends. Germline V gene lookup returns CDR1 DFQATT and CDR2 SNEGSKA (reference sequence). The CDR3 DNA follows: TGCAGTGCTTCGGGGTTCGGGACCCAGTACTTC. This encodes CSASGFGTQYF.

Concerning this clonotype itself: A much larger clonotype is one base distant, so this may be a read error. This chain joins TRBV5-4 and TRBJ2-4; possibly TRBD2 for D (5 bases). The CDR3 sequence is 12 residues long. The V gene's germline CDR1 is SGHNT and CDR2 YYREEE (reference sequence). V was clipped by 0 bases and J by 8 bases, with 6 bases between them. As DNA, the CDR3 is TGTGCCAGCAGCTTGGGGGGAGACATTCAGTACTTC. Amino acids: CASSLGGDIQYF.

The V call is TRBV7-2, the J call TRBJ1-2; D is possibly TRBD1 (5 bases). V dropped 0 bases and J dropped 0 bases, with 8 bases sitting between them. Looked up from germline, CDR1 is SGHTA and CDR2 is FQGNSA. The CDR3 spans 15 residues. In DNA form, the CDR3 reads TGTGCCAGCAGCTTAGCGCCAGGGCCTAACTATGGCTACACCTTC. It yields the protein CASSLAPGPNYGYTF.

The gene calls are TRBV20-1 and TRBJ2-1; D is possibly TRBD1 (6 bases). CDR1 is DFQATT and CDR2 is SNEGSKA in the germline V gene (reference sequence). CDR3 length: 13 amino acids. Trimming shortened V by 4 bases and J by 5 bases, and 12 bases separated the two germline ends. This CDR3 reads CSAIVPGDNEQFF. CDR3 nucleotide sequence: TGCAGTGCTATAGTGCCAGGGGACAATGAGCAGTTCTTC.

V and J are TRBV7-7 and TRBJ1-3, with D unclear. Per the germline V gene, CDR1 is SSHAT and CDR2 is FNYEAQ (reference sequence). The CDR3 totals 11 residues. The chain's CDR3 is CTLSSGNTIYF. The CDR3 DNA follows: TGTACCCTAAGCTCTGGAAACACCATATATTTT.

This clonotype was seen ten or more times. The CDR3 sequence is CASNGNSGNTIYF. The CDR3 DNA follows: TGTGCCAGCAACGGTAACTCTGGAAACACCATATATTTT. The chain carries TRBV2 and TRBJ1-3; D unclear. Germline-derived CDR1 and CDR2 are SNHLY and FYNNEI. The CDR3 spans 13 residues. The ends were cut back, 7 bases at V and 0 bases at J, with 7 bases in the middle.

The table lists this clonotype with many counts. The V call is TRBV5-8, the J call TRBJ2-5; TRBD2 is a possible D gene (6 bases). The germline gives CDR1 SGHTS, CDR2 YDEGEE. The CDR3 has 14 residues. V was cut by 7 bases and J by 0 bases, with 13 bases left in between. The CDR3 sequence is CASGRFRYQETQYF. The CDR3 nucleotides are TGTGCCAGCGGGAGGTTTCGGTACCAAGAGACCCAGTACTTC. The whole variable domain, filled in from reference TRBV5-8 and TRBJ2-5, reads EAGVTQSPTHLIKTRGQQATLRCSPISGHTSVYWYQQALGLGLQFLLWYDEGEERNRGNFPPRFSGRQFPNYSSELNVNALELEDSALYLCASGRFRYQETQYFGPGTRLLVL.

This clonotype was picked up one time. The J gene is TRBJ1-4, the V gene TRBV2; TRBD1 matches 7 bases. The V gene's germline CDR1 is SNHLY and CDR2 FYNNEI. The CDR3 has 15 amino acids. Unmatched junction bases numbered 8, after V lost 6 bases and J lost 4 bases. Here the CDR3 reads CASSNPGQLNEKLFF. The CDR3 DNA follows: TGTGCCAGCAGCAACCCGGGACAGCTTAATGAAAAACTGTTTTTT.

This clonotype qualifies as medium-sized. In DNA form, the CDR3 reads TGTGCCAGCAGCCCTTCGACTAGCGGGAGATTTTACGAGCAGTACTTC. Translated, it gives CASSPSTSGRFYEQYF. The chain combines TRBV11-2 with TRBJ2-7; 12 nucleotides line up with TRBD2. Looked up from germline, CDR1 is SGHAT and CDR2 is FQNNGV. The CDR3 runs to 16 residues. V gave up 5 bases and J gave up 4 bases; unmatched junction bases: 9. Full variable domain (outside the CDR3, taken from reference TRBV11-2 and TRBJ2-7): EAGVAQSPRYKIIEKRQSVAFWCNPISGHATLYWYQQILGQGPKLLIQFQNNGVVDDSQLPKDRFSAERLKGVDSTLKIQPAKLEDSAVYLCASSPSTSGRFYEQYFGPGTRLTVT.

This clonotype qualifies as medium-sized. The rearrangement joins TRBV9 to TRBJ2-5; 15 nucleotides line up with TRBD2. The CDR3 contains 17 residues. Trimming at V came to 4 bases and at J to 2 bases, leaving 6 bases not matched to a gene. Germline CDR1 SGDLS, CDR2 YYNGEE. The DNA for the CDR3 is TGTGCCAGCAGCCTACAGGGACTAGCGGGAGGTCAAGAGACCCAGTACTTC. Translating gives CASSLQGLAGGQETQYF.

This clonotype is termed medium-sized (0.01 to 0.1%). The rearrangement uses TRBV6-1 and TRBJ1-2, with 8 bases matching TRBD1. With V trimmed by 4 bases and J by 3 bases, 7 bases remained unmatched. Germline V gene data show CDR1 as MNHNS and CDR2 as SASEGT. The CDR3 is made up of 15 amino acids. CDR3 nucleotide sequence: TGTGCCAGCAGTGCCCAGACAGGGGCCCACTATGGCTACACCTTC. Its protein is CASSAQTGAHYGYTF.

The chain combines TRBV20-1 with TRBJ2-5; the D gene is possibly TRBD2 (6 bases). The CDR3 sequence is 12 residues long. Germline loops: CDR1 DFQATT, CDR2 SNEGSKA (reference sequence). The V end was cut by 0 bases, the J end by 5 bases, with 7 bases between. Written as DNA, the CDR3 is TGCAGTGCTAGAGAAGGGAGGGAGACCCAGTACTTC. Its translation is CSAREGRETQYF.

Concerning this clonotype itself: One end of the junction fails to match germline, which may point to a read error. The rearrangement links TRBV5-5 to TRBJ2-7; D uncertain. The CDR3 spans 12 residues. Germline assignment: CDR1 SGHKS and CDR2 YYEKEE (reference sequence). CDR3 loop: CASSLGTYEQYF. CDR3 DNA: TGCGCCAGCAGCTTGGGGACCTACGAGCAGTACTTC. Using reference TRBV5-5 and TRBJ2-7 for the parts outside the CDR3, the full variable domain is DAGVTQSPTHLIKTRGQQVTLRCSPISGHKSVSWYQQVLGQGPQFIFQYYEKEERGRGNFPDRFSARQFPNYSSELNVNALLLGDSALYLCASSLGTYEQYFGPGTRLTVT.